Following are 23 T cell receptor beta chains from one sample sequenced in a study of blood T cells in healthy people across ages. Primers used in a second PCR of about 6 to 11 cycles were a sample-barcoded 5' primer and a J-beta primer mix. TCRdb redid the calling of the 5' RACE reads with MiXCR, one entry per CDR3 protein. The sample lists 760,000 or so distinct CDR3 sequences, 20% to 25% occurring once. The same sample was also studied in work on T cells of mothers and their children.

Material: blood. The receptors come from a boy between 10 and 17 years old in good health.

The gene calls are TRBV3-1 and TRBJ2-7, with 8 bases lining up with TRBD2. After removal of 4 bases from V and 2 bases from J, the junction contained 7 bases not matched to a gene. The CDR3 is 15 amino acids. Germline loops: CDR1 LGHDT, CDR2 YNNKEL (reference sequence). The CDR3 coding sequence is TGTGCCAGCAGCCGCACCGGGACTAGTCCCTACGAGCAGTACTTC. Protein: CASSRTGTSPYEQYF.

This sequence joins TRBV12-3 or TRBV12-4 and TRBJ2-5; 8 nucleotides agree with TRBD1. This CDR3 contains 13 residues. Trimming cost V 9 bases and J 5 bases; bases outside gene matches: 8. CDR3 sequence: CASGQGLGETQYF. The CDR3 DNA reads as TGTGCCAGTGGACAGGGACTTGGTGAGACCCAGTACTTC.

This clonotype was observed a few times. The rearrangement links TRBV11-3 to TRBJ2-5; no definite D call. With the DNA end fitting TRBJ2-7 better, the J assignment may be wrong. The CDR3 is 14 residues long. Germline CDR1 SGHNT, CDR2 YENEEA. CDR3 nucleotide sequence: TGTGCCAGCAGCTTGTGGCAAATCCCCTACGAGCAGTACTTC. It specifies CASSLWQIPYEQYF.

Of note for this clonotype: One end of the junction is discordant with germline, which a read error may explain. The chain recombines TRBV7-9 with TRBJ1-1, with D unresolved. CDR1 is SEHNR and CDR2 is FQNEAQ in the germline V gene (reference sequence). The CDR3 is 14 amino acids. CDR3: CASSLMGSNTEVFF. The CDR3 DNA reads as TGTGCCAGCAGCTTAATGGGGTCGAACACTGAAGTTTTCTTT. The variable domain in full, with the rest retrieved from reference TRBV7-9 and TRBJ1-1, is DTGVSQNPRHKITKRGQNVTFRCDPISEHNRLYWYRQTLGQGPEFLTYFQNEAQLEKSRLLSDRFSAERPKGSFSTLEIQRTEQGDSAMYLCASSLMGSNTEVFFGQGTRLTVV.

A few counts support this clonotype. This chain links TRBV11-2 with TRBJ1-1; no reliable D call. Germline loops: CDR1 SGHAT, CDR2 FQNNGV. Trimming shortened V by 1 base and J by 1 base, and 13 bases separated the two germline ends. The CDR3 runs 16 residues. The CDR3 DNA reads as TGTGCCAGCAGCTTAGGATTCGGAAGCGGGAACACTGAAGCTTTCTTT. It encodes CASSLGFGSGNTEAFF.

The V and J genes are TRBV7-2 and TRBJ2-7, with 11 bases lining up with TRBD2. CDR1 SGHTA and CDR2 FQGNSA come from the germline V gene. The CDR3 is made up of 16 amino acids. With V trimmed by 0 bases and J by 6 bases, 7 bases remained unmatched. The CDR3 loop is CASSLAATSGGREQYF. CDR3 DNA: TGTGCCAGCAGCTTAGCGGCCACTAGCGGGGGACGCGAGCAGTACTTC.

The CDR3 DNA reads as TGTGCCAGCAGCCTCTCCTTCAGGGAGCTCACTGAAGCTTTCTTT. Protein sequence: CASSLSFRELTEAFF. The chain couples TRBV6-5 to TRBJ1-1; tentatively, D is TRBD1 (5 bases). The V end lost 6 bases, the J end lost 4 bases, and 18 bases lay between the germline ends. CDR3 length: 15 amino acids. Germline V gives CDR1 MNHEY, CDR2 SVGAGI.

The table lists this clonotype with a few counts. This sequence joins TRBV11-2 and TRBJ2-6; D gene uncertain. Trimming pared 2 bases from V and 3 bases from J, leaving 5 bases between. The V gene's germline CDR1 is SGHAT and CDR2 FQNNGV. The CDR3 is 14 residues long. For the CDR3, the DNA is TGTGCCAGCAGCTTATACGTTGGGGCCAACGTCCTGACTTTC. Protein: CASSLYVGANVLTF.

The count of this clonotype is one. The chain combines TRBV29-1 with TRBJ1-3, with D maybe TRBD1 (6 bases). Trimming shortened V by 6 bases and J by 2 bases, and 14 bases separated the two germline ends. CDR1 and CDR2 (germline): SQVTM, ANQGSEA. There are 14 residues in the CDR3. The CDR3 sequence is CSVDTGSAGNTIYF. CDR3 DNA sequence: TGCAGCGTGGACACAGGGTCGGCTGGAAACACCATATATTTT.

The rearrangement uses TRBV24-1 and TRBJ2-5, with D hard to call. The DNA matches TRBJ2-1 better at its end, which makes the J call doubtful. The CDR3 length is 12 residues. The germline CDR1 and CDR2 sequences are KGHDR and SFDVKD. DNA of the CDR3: TGTGCCACCAAAAACCCCCGAAGTGAGCAGTTCTTC. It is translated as CATKNPRSEQFF.

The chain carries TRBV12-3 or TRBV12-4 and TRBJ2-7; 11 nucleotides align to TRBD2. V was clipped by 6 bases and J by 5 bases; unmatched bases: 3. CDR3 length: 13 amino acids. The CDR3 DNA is TGTGCCAGCAGACCGGGACTAGCGGACGAGCAGTACTTC. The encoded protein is CASRPGLADEQYF.

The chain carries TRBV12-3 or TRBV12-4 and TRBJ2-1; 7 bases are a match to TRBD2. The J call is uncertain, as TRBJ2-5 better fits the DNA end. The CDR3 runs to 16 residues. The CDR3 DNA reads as TGTGCCAGCAGTTTACGACGGGGGGTTTTCCAAGAGACCCAGTACTTC. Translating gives CASSLRRGVFQETQYF.

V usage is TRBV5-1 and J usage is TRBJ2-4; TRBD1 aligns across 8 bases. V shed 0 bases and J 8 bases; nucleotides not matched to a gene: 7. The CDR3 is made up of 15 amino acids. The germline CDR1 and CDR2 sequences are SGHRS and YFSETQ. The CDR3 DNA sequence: TGCGCCAGCAGCTTGGGGGGACAGGCCCGGGACATTCAGTACTTC. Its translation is CASSLGGQARDIQYF.

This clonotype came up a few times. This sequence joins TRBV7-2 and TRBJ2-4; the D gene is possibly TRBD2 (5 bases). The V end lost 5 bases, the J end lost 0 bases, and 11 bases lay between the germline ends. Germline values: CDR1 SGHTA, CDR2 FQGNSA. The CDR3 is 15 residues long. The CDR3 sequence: CASSPFGVAKNIQYF. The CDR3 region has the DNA TGTGCCAGCAGCCCCTTCGGGGTAGCCAAAAACATTCAGTACTTC.

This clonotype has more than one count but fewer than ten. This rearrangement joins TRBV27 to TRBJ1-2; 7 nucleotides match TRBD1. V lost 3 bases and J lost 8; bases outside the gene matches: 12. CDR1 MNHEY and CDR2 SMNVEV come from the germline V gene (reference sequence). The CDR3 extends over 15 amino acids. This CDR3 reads CASSFAGGVLWGYTF. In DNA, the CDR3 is TGTGCCAGCAGTTTCGCAGGGGGGGTTCTATGGGGCTACACCTTC.

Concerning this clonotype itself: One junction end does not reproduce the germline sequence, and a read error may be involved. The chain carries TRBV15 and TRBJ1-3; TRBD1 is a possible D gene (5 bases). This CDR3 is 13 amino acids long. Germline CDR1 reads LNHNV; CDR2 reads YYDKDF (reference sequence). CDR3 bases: TGCGCCACCAGCGGACAATCAGGAAACACCATATATTTT. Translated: CATSGQSGNTIYF.

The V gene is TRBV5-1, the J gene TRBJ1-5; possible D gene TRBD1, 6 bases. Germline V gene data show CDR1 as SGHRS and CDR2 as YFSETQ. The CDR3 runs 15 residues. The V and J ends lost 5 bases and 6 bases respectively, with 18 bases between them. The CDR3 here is CASSEGGRDTQPQHF. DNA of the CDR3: TGCGCCAGCAGTGAGGGGGGCAGGGATACTCAGCCCCAGCATTTT.

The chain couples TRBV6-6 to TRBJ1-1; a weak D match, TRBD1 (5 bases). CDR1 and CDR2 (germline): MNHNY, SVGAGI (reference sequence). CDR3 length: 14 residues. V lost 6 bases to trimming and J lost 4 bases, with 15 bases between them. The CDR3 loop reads CASSPEGDFTEAFF. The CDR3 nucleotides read TGTGCCAGCAGCCCCGAAGGGGATTTCACTGAAGCTTTCTTT.

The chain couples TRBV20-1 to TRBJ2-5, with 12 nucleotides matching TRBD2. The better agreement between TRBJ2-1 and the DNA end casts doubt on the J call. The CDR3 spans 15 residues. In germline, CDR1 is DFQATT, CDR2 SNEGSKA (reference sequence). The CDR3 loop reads CSAGASGGVFNEQFF. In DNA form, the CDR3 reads TGCAGTGCTGGGGCTAGCGGGGGGGTTTTCAATGAGCAGTTCTTC.

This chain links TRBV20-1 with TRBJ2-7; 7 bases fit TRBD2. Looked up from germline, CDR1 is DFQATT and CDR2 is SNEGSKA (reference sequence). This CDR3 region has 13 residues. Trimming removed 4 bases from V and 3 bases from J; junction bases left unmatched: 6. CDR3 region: CSATRGRGYEQYF. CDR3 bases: TGCAGTGCTACCCGCGGGAGAGGCTACGAGCAGTACTTC.

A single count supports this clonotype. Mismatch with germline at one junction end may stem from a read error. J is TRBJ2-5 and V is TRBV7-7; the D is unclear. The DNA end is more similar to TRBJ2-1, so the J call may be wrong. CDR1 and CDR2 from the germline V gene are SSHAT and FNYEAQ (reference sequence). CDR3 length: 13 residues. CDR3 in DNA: TGTGCTAGCAGCTTAGTAGTCGAGACCGAGCAGTTCTTC. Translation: CASSLVVETEQFF.

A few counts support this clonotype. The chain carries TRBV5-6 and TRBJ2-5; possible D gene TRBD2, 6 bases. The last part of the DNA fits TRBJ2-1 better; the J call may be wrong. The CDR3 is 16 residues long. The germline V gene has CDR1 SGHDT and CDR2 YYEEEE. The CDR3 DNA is TGTGCCAGCAGCTTGGACGCCGGGACTCAGGAGGGTGAGCAGTTCTTC. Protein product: CASSLDAGTQEGEQFF.

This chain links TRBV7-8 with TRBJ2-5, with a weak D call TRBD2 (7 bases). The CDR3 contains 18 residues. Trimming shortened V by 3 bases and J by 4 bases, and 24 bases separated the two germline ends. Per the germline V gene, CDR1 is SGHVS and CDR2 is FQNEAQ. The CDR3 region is CASSFAVLGGRGGETQYF. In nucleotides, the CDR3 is TGTGCCAGCAGCTTCGCGGTTCTCGGGGGGCGAGGAGGAGAGACCCAGTACTTC.